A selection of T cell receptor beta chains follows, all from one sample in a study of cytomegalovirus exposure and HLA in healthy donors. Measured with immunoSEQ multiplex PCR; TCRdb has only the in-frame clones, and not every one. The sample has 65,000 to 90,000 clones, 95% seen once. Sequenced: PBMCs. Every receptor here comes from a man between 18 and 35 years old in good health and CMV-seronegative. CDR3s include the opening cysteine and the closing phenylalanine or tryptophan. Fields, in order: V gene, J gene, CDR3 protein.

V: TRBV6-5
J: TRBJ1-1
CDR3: CASSPPGLSLEAFF

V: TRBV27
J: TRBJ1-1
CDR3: CASSGTGTEAFF

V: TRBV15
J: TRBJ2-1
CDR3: CATSRERRWKLISYNEQFF

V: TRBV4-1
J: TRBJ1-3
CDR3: CASSQDLAGLGSGNTIYF

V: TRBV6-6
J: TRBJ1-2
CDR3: CASSQQGARGYTF

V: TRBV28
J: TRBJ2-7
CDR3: CASSFRWQVSYEQYF

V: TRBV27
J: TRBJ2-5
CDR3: CASSLRGEETQYF

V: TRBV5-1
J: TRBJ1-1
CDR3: CASSLSDTEAFF

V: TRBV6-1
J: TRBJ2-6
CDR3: CASSEASSGANVLTF

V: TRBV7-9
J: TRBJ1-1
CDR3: CASTGNTEAFF

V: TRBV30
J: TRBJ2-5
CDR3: CAWSPGAQETQYF

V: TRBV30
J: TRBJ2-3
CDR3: CAWDPTSGGTDTQYF

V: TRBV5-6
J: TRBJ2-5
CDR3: CASSSLHRGKETQYF

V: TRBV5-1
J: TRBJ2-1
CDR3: CASSLVQGGSNEQFF

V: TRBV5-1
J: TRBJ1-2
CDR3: CASRETGGAFNYGYTF

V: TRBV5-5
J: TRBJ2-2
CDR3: CASSSDYTGELFF

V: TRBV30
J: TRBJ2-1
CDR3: CAWSGLAVWNEQFF

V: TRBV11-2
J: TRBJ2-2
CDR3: CASSETSGGLNTGELFF

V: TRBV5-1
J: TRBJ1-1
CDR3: CASSLVGGANTEAFF

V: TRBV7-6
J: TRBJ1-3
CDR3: CASSSQGGNTIYF

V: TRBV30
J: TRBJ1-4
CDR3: CAWNPMGGSDEKLFF

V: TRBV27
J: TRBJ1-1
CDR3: CASSRQGEVEAFF

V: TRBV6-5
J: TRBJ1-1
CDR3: CASSSLSGTEAFF

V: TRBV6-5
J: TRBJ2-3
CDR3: CASSYGGGPIDTQYF

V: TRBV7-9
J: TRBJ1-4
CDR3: CASSPPGQGHQKLFF

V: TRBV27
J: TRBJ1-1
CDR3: CASSFDRVPGTEAFF

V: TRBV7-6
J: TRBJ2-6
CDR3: CASSPLANVLTF

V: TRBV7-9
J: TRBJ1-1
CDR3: CASTLGGGNEAFF

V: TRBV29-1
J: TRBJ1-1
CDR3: CSVVAPLGSTEAFF

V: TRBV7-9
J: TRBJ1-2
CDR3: CASSLDNNGYTF

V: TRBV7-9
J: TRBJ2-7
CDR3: CASSSLQGSYEQYF

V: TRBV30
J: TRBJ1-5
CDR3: CAFSGLGNQPQHF

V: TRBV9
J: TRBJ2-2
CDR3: CASSVEGQGYTYTGELFF

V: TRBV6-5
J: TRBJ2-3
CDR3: CASSSTGSTDTQYF

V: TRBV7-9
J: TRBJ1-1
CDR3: CASQTVNTEAFF

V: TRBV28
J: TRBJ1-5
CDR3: CASIQGLSQPQHF

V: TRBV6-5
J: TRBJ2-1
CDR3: CASSYGTGAFEQFF

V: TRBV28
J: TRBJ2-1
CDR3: CASSTINEQFF

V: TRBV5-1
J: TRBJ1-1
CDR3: CASSFLQGLNTEAFF

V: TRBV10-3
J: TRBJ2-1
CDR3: CAIRPGQNNEQFF